The TCR beta chain under discussion was sequenced for a study of blood T cell repertoires in COVID-19. Study in general: Acute-phase and convalescent COVID-19 samples originated in the United States, Italy and Spain. The cDNA or gDNA used as material had been derived from T cells, B-cell-depleted T cells, or PBMCs.

The CDR3 is made up of 15 amino acids. With 4 bases clipped from V and 7 bases from J, the junction kept 13 bases outside the gene matches. Germline loops: CDR1 SGHRS, CDR2 YFSETQ. In the original analysis: Reference gene primer amplification gave estimated nucleated cell counts. Profiling relied on immunoSEQ multiplex PCR, and the TCRdb table lists in-frame clones only, not all of them. That table gives V, J and clone size, and the DNA gave D and trimming. The repertoire consists of about 160,000 clones, with approximately 91% occurring once and the leading ten covering roughly 2.3%. Sequenced sample: peripheral blood. This TCR was recovered from a young man with acute or convalescent COVID-19. The chain is built from TRBV5-1 and TRBJ2-7, with 8 bases fitting TRBD2. The CDR3, as DNA: TGCGCCAGCAGCCTTAGTATGAGCGGGAGAATAGAGCAGTACTTC. Protein product: CASSLSMSGRIEQYF.